This record looks at one T cell receptor beta chain sequence and its context. What it binds is not known. This CDR3 is 16 amino acids long. The junction had 7 bases not matched to a gene; V was cut back by 1 base and J by 2 bases. The germline CDR1 and CDR2 sequences are SGHNT and YYREEE (reference sequence). The sample is drawn from a study of multiple sclerosis patients with progressive multifocal leukoencephalopathy. Findings and limits, study-wide: PML-onset expanded TRB clones were detectable before and during natalizumab therapy.

Spiked into each PCR were synthetic inline TR CDR3 controls of all V-J pairings. Generated by immunoSEQ multiplex PCR, the TCRdb table keeps only in-frame clones and is missing some. The sample consists of more than 30,000 clones, over 80% of them appearing once. As for time point: time of PML onset. PML in natalizumab-treated patients developed after between about 15 and 56 months of natalizumab therapy. All patients had prior interferon beta, and all PML patients were female. The rearrangement uses TRBV5-4 and TRBJ2-3, with TRBD2 matching 7 bases. The receptor was derived from a woman aged 40 to 50 with progressive multifocal leukoencephalopathy. The material was PBMCs, obtained from a patient treated with natalizumab. The CDR3 reads CASSLLTGGYTDTQYF. In DNA form, the CDR3 reads TGTGCCAGCAGCTTGTTAACGGGGGGATACACAGATACGCAGTATTTT.